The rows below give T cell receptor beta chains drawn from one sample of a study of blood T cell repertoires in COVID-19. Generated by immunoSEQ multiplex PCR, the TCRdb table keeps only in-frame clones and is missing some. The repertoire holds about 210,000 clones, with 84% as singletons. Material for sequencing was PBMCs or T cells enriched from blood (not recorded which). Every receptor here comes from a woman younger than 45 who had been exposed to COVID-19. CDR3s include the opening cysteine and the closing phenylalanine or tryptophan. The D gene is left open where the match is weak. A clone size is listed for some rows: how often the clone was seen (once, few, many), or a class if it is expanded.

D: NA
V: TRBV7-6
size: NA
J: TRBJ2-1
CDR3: CASSLILSYNEQFF
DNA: TGTGCCAGCAGCCTCATACTCTCCTACAATGAGCAGTTCTTC

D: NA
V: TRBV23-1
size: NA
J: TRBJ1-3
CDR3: CASSRMGAGGNTIYF
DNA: TGCGCCAGCAGTCGGATGGGGGCTGGTGGAAACACCATATATTTT

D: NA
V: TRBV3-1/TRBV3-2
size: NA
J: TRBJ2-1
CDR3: CASGGYNEQFF
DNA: TGTGCCAGCGGGGGGTACAATGAGCAGTTCTTC

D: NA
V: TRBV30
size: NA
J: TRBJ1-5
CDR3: CAWSSSRGQPQHF
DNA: TGTGCCTGGAGTTCGTCCAGGGGTCAGCCCCAGCATTTT

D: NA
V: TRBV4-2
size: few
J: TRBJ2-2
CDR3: CASSQGGQNLNTGELFF
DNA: TGTGCCAGCAGCCAAGGCGGACAGAATTTAAACACCGGGGAGCTGTTTTTT

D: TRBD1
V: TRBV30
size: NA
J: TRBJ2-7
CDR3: CAWGPGGQGLYEQYF
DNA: TGTGCCTGGGGGCCCGGGGGACAGGGATTATACGAGCAGTACTTC

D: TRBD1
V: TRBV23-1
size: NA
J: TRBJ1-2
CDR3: CASSQSPGQGRYGYTF
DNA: TGCGCCAGCAGTCAATCACCCGGACAGGGGCGCTATGGCTACACCTTC

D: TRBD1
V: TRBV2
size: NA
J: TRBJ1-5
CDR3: CASSEGDRVGQPQHF
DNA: TGTGCCAGCAGTGAAGGGGACAGGGTGGGGCAGCCCCAGCATTTT

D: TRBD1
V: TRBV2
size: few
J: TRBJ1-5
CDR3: CASSETGGMGNNQPQHF
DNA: TGTGCCAGCAGTGAGACAGGGGGAATGGGGAACAATCAGCCCCAGCATTTT

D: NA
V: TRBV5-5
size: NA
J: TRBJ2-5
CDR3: CASSSADQETQYF
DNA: TGTGCCAGCAGCTCAGCGGACCAAGAGACCCAGTACTTC

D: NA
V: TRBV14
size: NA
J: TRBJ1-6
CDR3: CASSQDPNYSPLHF
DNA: TGTGCCAGCAGCCAAGATCCAAACTATTCACCCCTCCACTTT

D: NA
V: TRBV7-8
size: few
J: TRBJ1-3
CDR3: CASSLSGTAGNTIYF
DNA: TGTGCCAGCAGCTTAAGCGGGACTGCTGGAAACACCATATATTTT

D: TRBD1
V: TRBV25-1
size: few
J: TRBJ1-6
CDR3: CASTWTGGNSPLHF
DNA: TGTGCCAGCACCTGGACAGGAGGGAATTCACCCCTCCACTTT

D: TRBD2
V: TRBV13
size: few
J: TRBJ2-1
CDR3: CASSSSPMGLADIIF
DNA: TGTGCCAGCAGCTCTTCCCCAATGGGACTAGCGGATATAATCTTC

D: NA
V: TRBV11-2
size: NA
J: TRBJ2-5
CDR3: CASSLGPTSGTQYF
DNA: TGTGCCAGCAGCTTAGGGCCAACCAGCGGGACCCAGTACTTC

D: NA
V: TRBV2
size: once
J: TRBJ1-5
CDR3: CASSARTENQPQHF
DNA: TGTGCCAGCAGTGCACGGACAGAGAATCAGCCCCAGCATTTT

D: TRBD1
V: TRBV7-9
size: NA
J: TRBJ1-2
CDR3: CASSFGTDLYGYTF
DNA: TGTGCCAGCAGCTTCGGGACAGACCTCTATGGCTACACCTTC

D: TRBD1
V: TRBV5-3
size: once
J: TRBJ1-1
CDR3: CARSDGVRGTEAFF
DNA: TGTGCCAGAAGCGACGGAGTCAGGGGGACTGAAGCTTTCTTT

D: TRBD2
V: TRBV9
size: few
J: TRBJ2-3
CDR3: CASSVEGTSGMGDTQYF
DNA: TGTGCCAGCAGCGTAGAGGGTACTAGCGGGATGGGGGATACGCAGTATTTT

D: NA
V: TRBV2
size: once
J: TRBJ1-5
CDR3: CASGRFGEVANQPQHF
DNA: TGTGCCAGCGGTCGATTCGGGGAGGTGGCCAATCAGCCCCAGCATTTT

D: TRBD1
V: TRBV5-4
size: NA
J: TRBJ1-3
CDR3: CASTLRQGAGNTIYF
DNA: TGTGCCAGCACCCTGCGACAGGGGGCAGGAAACACCATATATTTT

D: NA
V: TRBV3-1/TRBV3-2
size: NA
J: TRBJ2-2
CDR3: CASSQRSPANTGELFF
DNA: TGTGCCAGCAGCCAAAGAAGTCCAGCGAACACCGGGGAGCTGTTTTTT

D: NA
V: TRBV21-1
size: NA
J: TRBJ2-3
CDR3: CASSKARRGTLSTDTQYF
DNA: TGTGCCAGCAGCAAAGCCCGCCGAGGGACACTCAGCACAGATACGCAGTATTTT

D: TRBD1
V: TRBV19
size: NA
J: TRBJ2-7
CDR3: CASSWPGQGTYEQYF
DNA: TGTGCCAGTAGCTGGCCGGGACAGGGGACCTACGAGCAGTACTTC